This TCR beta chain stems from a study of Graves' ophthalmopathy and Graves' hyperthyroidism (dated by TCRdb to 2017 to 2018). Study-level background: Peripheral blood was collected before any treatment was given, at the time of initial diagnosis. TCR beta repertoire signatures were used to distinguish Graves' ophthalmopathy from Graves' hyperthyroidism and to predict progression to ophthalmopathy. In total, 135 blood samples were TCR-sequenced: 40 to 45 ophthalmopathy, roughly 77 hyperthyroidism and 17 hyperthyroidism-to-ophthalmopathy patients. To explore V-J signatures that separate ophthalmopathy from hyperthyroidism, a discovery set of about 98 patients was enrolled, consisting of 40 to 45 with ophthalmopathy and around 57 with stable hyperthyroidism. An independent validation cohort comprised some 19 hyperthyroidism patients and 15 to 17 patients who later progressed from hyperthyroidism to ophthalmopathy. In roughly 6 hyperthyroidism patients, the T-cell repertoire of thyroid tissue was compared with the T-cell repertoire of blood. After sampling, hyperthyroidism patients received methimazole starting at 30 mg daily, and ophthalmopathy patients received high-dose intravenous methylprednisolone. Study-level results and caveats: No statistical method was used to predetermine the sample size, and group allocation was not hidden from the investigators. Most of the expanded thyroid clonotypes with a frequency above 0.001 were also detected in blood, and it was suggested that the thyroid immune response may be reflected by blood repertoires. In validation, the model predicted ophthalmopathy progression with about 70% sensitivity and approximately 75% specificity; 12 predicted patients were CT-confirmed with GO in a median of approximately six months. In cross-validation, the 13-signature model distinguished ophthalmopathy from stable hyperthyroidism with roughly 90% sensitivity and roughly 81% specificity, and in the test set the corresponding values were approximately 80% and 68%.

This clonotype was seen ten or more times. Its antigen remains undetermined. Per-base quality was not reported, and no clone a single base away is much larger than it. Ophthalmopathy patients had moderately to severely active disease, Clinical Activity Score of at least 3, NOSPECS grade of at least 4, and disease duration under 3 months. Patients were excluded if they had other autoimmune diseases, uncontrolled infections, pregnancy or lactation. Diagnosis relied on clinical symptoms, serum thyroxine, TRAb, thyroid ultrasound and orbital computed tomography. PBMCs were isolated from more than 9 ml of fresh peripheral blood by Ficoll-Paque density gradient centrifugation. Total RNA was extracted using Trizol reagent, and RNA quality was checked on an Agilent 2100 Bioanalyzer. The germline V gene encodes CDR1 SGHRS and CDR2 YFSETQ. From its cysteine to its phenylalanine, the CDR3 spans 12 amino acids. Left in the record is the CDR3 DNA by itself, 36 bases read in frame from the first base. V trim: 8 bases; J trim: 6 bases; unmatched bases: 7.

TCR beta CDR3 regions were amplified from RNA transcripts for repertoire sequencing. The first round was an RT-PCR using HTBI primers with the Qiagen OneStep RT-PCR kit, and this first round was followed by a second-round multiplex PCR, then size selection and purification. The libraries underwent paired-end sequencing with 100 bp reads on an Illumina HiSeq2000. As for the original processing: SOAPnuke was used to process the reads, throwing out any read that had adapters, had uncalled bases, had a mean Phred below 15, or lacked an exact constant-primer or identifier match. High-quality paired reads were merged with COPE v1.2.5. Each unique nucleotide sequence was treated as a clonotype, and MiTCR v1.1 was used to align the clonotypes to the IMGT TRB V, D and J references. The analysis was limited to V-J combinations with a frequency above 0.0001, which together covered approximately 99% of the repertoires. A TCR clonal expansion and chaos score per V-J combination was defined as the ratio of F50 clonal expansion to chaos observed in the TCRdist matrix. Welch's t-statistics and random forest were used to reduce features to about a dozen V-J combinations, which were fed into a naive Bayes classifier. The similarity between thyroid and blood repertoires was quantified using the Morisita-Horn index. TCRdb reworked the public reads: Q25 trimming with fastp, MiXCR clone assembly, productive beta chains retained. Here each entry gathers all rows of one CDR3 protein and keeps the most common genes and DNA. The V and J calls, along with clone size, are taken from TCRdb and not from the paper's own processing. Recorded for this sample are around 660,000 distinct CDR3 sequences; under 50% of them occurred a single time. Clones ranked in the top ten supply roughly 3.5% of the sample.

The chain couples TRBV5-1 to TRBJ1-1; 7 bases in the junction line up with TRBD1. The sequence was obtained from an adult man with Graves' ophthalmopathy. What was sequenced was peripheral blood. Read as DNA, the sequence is TGCGCCAGTACAGGGGTGACCCCTGAAGCTTTCTTT. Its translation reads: CASTGVTPEAFF.